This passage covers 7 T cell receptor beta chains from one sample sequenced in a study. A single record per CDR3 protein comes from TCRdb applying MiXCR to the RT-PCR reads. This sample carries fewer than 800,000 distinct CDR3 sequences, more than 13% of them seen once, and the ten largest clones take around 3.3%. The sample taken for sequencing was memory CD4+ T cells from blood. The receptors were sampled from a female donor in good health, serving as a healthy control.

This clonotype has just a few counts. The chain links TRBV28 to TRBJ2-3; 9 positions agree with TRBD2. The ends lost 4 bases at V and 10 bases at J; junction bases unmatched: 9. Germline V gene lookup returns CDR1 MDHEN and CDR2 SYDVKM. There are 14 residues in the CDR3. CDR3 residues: CASSSSGLAGSQYF. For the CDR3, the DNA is TGTGCCAGCAGTTCCTCGGGTCTAGCGGGATCGCAGTATTTT.

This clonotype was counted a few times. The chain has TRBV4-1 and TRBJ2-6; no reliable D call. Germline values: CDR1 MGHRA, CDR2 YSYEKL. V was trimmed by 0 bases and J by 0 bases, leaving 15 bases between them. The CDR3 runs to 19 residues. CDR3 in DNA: TGCGCCAGCAGCCAAGATTCCCCAGGTCTCCTCTCTGGGGCCAACGTCCTGACTTTC. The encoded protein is CASSQDSPGLLSGANVLTF.

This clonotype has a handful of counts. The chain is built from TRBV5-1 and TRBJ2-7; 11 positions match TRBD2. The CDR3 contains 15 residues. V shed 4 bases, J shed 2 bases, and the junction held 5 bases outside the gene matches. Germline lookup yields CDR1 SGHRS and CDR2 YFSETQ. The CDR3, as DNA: TGCGCCAGCAGCCGTACTAGCGGGAGAACCTACGAGCAGTACTTC. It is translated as CASSRTSGRTYEQYF.

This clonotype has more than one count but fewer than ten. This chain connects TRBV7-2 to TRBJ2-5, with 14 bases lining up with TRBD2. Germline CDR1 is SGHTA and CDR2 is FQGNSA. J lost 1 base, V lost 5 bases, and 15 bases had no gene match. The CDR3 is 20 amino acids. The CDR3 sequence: CASSRRGTSGSRRSQETQYF. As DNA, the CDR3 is TGTGCCAGCAGCCGCCGAGGGACTAGCGGGAGCCGGAGGAGCCAAGAGACCCAGTACTTC.

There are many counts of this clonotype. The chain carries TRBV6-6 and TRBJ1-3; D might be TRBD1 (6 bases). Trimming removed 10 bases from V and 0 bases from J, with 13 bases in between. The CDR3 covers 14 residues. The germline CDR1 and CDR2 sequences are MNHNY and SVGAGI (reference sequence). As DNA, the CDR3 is TGTGCCACCACGGACAGCTTCTCTGGAAACACCATATATTTT. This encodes CATTDSFSGNTIYF.

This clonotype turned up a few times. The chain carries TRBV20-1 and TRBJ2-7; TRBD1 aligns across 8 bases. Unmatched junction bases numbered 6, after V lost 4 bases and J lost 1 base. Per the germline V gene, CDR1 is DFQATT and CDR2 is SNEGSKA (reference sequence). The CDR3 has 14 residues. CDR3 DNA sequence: TGCAGTGCTACGGACAGGGCGGTTTCCTACGAGCAGTACTTC. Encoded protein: CSATDRAVSYEQYF.

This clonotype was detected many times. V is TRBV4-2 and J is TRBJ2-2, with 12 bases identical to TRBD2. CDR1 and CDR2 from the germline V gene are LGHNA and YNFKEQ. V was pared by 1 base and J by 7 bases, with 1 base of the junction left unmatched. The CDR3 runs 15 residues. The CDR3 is CASSQGLAGVGELFF. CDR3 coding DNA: TGTGCCAGCAGCCAAGGACTAGCGGGAGTCGGGGAGCTGTTTTTT.